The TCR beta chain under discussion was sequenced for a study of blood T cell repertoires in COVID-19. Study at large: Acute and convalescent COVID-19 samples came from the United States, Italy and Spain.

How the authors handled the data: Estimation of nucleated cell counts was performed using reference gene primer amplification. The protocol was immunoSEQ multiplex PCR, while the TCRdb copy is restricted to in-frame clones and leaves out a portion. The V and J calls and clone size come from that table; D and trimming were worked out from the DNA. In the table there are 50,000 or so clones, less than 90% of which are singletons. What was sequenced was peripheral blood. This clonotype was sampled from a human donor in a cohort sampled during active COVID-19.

The CDR3 reads CASSESGRENEQFF. The CDR3 nucleotides are TGTGCCAGCAGCGAGAGCGGGAGAGAGAATGAGCAGTTCTTC. The chain links TRBV9 to TRBJ2-1, with TRBD2 matching 8 bases. Trimming at V came to 3 bases and at J to 7 bases, leaving 6 bases not matched to a gene. The CDR3 totals 14 residues. Germline loops: CDR1 SGDLS, CDR2 YYNGEE.